This T cell receptor beta chain is drawn from a study of blood T cells in healthy people across ages. A second PCR of about 7 to 12 cycles used a sample-barcoded 5' primer and a J-beta primer mix. A template-switch adaptor with 12 random nucleotides tagged each cDNA molecule. TCRdb fed the 5' RACE reads into MiXCR, producing one record per CDR3 protein. Found here are about 780,000 distinct CDR3 sequences, roughly 26% of them singletons; the top ten hold around 2.9%. This CDR3 comprises 11 residues. From germline, CDR1 is SQVTM and CDR2 ANQGSEA. As for this clonotype: One end of the junction does not line up with germline, which may come from a read error.

These data were also filed under a second study, of T cells of mothers and their children. That paper notes: All donors were healthy and Caucasian; they were three mothers and their six children. Unrelated pairs and related pairs have their TCR recombination output shaped similarly by thymic selection. Overlap ran slightly, non-significantly higher for related than unrelated mother-child pairs.

This receptor was obtained from a boy younger than 18 in good health. The gene calls are TRBV29-1 and TRBJ2-3, with 7 bases matching TRBD1. The sequenced sample was blood. This chain's CDR3 is CSFDRADTQYF. The CDR3 DNA follows: TGCAGCTTTGACAGGGCAGATACGCAGTATTTT.